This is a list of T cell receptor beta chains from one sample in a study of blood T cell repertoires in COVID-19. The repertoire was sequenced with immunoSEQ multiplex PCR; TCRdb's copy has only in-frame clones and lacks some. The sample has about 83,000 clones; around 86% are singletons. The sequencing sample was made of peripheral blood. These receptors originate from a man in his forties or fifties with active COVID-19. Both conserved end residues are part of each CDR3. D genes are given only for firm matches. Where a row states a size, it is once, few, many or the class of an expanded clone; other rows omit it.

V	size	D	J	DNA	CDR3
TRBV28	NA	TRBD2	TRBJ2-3	TGTGCCAGCAGTTTCGGGGGGACCCCTGATACGCAGTATTTT	CASSFGGTPDTQYF
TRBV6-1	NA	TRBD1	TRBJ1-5	TGTGCCAGCAGTGAAGCGATTTCCCAGGGGGCCCGCCCCAATCAGCCCCAGCATTTT	CASSEAISQGARPNQPQHF
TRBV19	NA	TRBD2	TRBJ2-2	TGTGCCAGTAGTGAGCGGGGGGGCACCGGGGAGCTGTTTTTT	CASSERGGTGELFF
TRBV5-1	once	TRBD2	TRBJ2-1	TGCGCCAGCAGCTTCCTTAGCGGGGGGGCAAATGAGCAGTTCTTC	CASSFLSGGANEQFF
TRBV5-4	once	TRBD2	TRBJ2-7	TGTGCCAGCAGCTTGGGGACTAGCGGTGAAGGTGGCGACGAGCAGTACTTC	CASSLGTSGEGGDEQYF
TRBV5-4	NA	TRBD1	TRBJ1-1	TGTGCCAGCAGCCCCAACAGGGGGCAGGGCACTGAAGCTTTCTTT	CASSPNRGQGTEAFF
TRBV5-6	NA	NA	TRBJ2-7	TGTGCCAGCAGCTCCCTGATGGGTAAGGGGAACTACGAGCAGTACTTC	CASSSLMGKGNYEQYF
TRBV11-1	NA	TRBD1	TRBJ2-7	TGTGCCAGCAGCAACGACAGGGCCTCCTACGAGCAGTACTTC	CASSNDRASYEQYF
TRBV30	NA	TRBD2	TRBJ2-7	TGTGCCTCCGGGGGGGCCTACGAGCAGTACTTC	CASGGAYEQYF
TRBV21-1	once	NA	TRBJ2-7	TGTGCCAGCAGCAACGGCACCGGGACAGGGAATAGGGGGCAGTACTTC	CASSNGTGTGNRGQYF
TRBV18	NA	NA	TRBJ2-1	TGTGCCAGCTCACTGACGTTAGCGGACAATGAGCAGTTCTTC	CASSLTLADNEQFF
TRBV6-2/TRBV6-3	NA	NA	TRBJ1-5	TGTGCCAGCAGTTACCCCTATCAGCCCCAGCATTTT	CASSYPYQPQHF
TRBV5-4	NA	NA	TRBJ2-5	TGTGCCAGCAGCTTGGAAGGAGGGAAGCAAGAGACCCAGTACTTC	CASSLEGGKQETQYF
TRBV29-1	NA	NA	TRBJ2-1	TGCAGCGGCTTCTCGGAGGGGCTCTACAATGAGCAGTTCTTC	CSGFSEGLYNEQFF
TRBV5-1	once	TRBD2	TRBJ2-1	TGCGCCAGCAGCCCCCGGACTAGCGGGGGGTCCCGAGAGCAGTTCTTC	CASSPRTSGGSREQFF
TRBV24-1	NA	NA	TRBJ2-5	TGTGCCACCAGTGATTTGCGGGTCAGCCGACTCCAAGAGACCCAGTACTTC	CATSDLRVSRLQETQYF
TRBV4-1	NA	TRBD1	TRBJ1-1	TGCGCCAGCAGCCTACAGGGGCAGAACACTGAAGCTTTCTTT	CASSLQGQNTEAFF
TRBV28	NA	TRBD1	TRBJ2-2	TGTGCCAGCAGCCTGACAGGGTCCACCGGGGAGCTGTTTTTT	CASSLTGSTGELFF
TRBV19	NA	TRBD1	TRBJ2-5	TGTGCCAGTAGTAAGGGGGCGGAGACCCAGTACTTC	CASSKGAETQYF
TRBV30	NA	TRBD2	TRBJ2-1	TGTGCCTGGAGTGTTCTAGCGGGAGGTAATGAGCAGTTCTTC	CAWSVLAGGNEQFF
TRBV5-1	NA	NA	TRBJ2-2	TGCGCCAGCAGCCTCGTGGGGGCTACCGGGGAGCTGTTTTTT	CASSLVGATGELFF
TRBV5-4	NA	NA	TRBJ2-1	TGTGCCAGCAGCTTGGGGCTAGCGTACAATGAGCAGTTCTTC	CASSLGLAYNEQFF
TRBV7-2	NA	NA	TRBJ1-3	TGTGCCAGCAGCACAGACTACTCTGGAAACACCATATATTTT	CASSTDYSGNTIYF
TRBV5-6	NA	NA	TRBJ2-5	TGTGCCAGCACCACACCGACTAGTAAAGAGACCCAGTACTTC	CASTTPTSKETQYF
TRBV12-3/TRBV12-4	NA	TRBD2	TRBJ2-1	TGTGCCAGCAGTTGGAGGGGAGGGGATGAGCAGTTCTTC	CASSWRGGDEQFF
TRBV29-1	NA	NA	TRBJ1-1	TGCAGCGTTGCCCAGGGATTGGGCACTGAAGCTTTCTTT	CSVAQGLGTEAFF
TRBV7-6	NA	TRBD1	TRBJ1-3	TGTGCCAGCAGCTTGGGGACAGGTCTCTCTGGAAACACCATATATTTT	CASSLGTGLSGNTIYF
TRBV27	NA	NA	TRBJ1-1	TGTGCCAGCAGTTTATCGTCTCGGAACACTGAAGCTTTCTTT	CASSLSSRNTEAFF
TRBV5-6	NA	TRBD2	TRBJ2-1	TGTGCCAGCAGCTGGGGGAGGAGCGGGGGCGTCGAGTTCTTC	CASSWGRSGGVEFF
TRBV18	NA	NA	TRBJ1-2	TGTGCCAGCTCACCGTCACAGGTGCTCTATGGCTACACCTTC	CASSPSQVLYGYTF
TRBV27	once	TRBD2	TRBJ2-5	TGTGCCAGCCGTCCCGGGGGGGCAGAGACCCAGTACTTC	CASRPGGAETQYF
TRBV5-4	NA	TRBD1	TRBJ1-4	TGTGCCAGCAGCCAGGGACAGGGGAATGGGGCTAATGAAAAACTGTTTTTT	CASSQGQGNGANEKLFF
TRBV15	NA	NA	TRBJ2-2	TGTGCCACCAGCAGACGCAGGGGATACACCGGGGAGCTGTTTTTT	CATSRRRGYTGELFF
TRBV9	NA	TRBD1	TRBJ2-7	TGTGCCAGCAGCGTAGGGGGACAGGGGGCCTACGAGCAGTACTTC	CASSVGGQGAYEQYF
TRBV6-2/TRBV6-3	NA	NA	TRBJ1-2	TGTGCCAGCAGCCGACCAGGAGGGGCTAACTATGGCTACACCTTC	CASSRPGGANYGYTF
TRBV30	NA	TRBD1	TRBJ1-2	TGTGCCTGGAGCCGGTCAGGGGGCGTTGGCTACACCTTC	CAWSRSGGVGYTF
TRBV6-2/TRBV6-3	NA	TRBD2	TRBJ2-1	TGTGCCAGCAGTTACGGGCGACTAGCGGTCTACAATGAGCAGTTCTTC	CASSYGRLAVYNEQFF
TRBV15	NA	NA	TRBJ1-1	TGTGCCACCAGCAGAGAGCCCCAAGAGGTGGGCACTGAAGCTTTCTTT	CATSREPQEVGTEAFF
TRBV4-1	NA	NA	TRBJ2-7	TGCGCCAGCAGCCAAGATCTGGACTACATCTCCTACGAGCAGTACTTC	CASSQDLDYISYEQYF